This TCR beta chain came from a study of cytomegalovirus exposure and HLA in healthy donors. V lost 0 bases and J 5 bases, leaving 19 bases between the germline ends. CDR3 length: 17 residues. CDR1 is SGHVS, CDR2 FQNEAQ, per germline. Assay: immunoSEQ multiplex PCR; the TCRdb copy retains only in-frame clones and omits some. The table lists some 290,000 clones, roughly 87% of them singletons. The clonotype was recovered from a young man in good health and CMV-seronegative. Input material: PBMCs. J is TRBJ2-5 and V is TRBV7-8; maybe TRBD2 (6 bases). The CDR3 protein is CASSLARGGDLGETQYF. The CDR3 region has the DNA TGTGCCAGCAGCTTAGCCCGAGGAGGGGACTTGGGGGAGACCCAGTACTTC.